These 27 T cell receptor beta chains originate from one sample sequenced in a study of blood T cell repertoires in COVID-19. Assay: immunoSEQ multiplex PCR; the TCRdb copy retains only in-frame clones and omits some. Seen here are about 190,000 clones, around 85% observed once, and the top ten hold under 15%. Sequencing was carried out using peripheral blood. These receptors were taken from a woman between 45 and 60 years old with acute or convalescent COVID-19.

This clone was recorded only once. The CDR3 is CASSRTSGGTDTQYF. The CDR3 region has the DNA TGTGCCAGCAGCCGGACTAGCGGGGGGACAGATACGCAGTATTTT. This chain joins TRBV11-2 and TRBJ2-3, with 14 positions matching TRBD2. CDR1 SGHAT and CDR2 FQNNGV come from the germline V gene. The CDR3 is 15 residues long. The V and J ends lost 5 bases and 3 bases, in that order; junction bases with no gene match: 1.

The chain couples TRBV10-3 to TRBJ1-1; D not certain. Germline CDR1 is ENHRY and CDR2 is SYGVKD. This CDR3 contains 16 residues. V gave up 1 base and J gave up 0 bases, with 12 bases separating them. CDR3 amino acids: CAISELESTMNTEAFF. CDR3 nucleotides: TGTGCCATCAGTGAGTTGGAGAGCACTATGAACACTGAAGCTTTCTTT.

The chain recombines TRBV6-2 or TRBV6-3 with TRBJ1-5; 10 bases line up with TRBD1. The junction had 2 bases not matched to a gene; V was cut back by 5 bases and J by 4 bases. Germline V gene lookup returns CDR1 MNHEY and CDR2 SVGEGT. The CDR3 consists of 14 residues. For the CDR3, the DNA is TGTGCCAGCAGTAAGGACAGGGGGAATCAGCCCCAGCATTTT. The encoded protein is CASSKDRGNQPQHF.

The chain employs TRBV15 and TRBJ2-1; D possibly corresponds to TRBD2 (6 bases). Germline V gene sequence: CDR1 LNHNV, CDR2 YYDKDF (reference sequence). V was cut by 0 bases and J by 8 bases, with 11 bases left in between. The CDR3 runs to 14 residues. The CDR3 loop is CATSREAGRYEQFF. The CDR3 nucleotides read TGTGCCACCAGCAGAGAGGCGGGAAGGTATGAGCAGTTCTTC.

The genes are TRBV6-1 and TRBJ2-1, with 9 positions matching TRBD2. This CDR3 is built from 15 residues. Germline trimming cut 2 bases from V and 6 bases from J; bases unmatched to any gene: 5. CDR1 is MNHNS, CDR2 SASEGT, per germline. The CDR3 region is CASSELAGTSNEQFF. For the CDR3, the DNA is TGTGCCAGCAGTGAACTAGCGGGAACCTCCAATGAGCAGTTCTTC.

V gene TRBV5-1 combines with J gene TRBJ2-5; TRBD2 agrees at 10 bases. Unmatched junction bases numbered 10, after V lost 3 bases and J lost 5 bases. Germline CDR1 reads SGHRS; CDR2 reads YFSETQ. The CDR3 extends over 16 amino acids. CDR3 DNA: TGCGCCAGCAGCTGGGGGCCTAGCGGGAGAGGCGAGACCCAGTACTTC. Protein product: CASSWGPSGRGETQYF.

The V call is TRBV10-3, the J call TRBJ1-5; 8 positions match TRBD1. The CDR3 runs to 14 residues. The germline V gene has CDR1 ENHRY and CDR2 SYGVKD. V dropped 6 bases and J dropped 9; count of bases not matched to a gene: 10. CDR3 region: CAISAGQAVGPQHF. CDR3 nucleotides: TGTGCCATCAGCGCGGGACAGGCGGTTGGGCCCCAGCATTTT.

This clone was counted a single time. The rearrangement joins TRBV27 to TRBJ2-2; TRBD1 matches at 8 bases. CDR3 size: 15 residues. With V trimmed by 5 bases and J by 4 bases, 6 bases remained unmatched. From germline, CDR1 is MNHEY and CDR2 SMNVEV (reference sequence). CDR3 in DNA: TGTGCCAGCAGTCGACAGGGGATGAGCACCGGGGAGCTGTTTTTT. It encodes CASSRQGMSTGELFF.

This clone was recorded only once. The chain employs TRBV24-1 and TRBJ1-2; D remains unclear. The CDR3 extends over 17 amino acids. V was clipped by 2 bases and J by 2 bases, with 17 bases between them. Germline V CDR1 and CDR2: KGHDR, SFDVKD. The CDR3 here is CATSDSVPRGSNYGYTF. The CDR3 coding sequence is TGTGCCACCAGTGATTCGGTACCACGGGGATCGAACTATGGCTACACCTTC.

This clone was observed a few times. The chain recombines TRBV6-6 with TRBJ1-5; D ambiguous. The V end lost 2 bases, the J end lost 7 bases, and 9 bases lay between the germline ends. CDR1 and CDR2 from the germline V gene are MNHNY and SVGAGI (reference sequence). The length of the CDR3 is 13 residues. The CDR3 region has the DNA TGTGCCAGCAGTTACCCCACATGGCAGCCCCAGCATTTT. Translated: CASSYPTWQPQHF.

The chain uses TRBV19 and TRBJ2-7, with D possibly matching TRBD1 (6 bases). The germline V and J ends were trimmed by 3 bases and 4 bases, with 7 bases remaining between them. The CDR3 has 12 residues. Germline V CDR1 and CDR2: LNHDA, SQIVND (reference sequence). CDR3 region: CASSMGAYEQYF. The DNA of the CDR3 is TGTGCCAGTAGTATGGGGGCATACGAGCAGTACTTC.

V gene TRBV19 combines with J gene TRBJ1-5; 8 bases are shared with TRBD1. CDR1 LNHDA and CDR2 SQIVND come from the germline V gene (reference sequence). With 5 bases clipped from V and 3 bases from J, the junction kept 9 bases outside the gene matches. The CDR3 runs 16 residues. CDR3 coding DNA: TGTGCCAGTAGTGTTCCGGACAGGGAGGTCAATCAGCCCCAGCATTTT. Protein: CASSVPDREVNQPQHF.

This clone was seen more than once but under ten times. The J gene is TRBJ2-2, the V gene TRBV10-3; TRBD2 agrees at 8 bases. The J segment lost 3 bases and the V segment lost 9 bases, leaving 6 bases of the junction unmatched. The CDR3 is made up of 14 amino acids. Looked up from germline, CDR1 is ENHRY and CDR2 is SYGVKD. CDR3 region: CAIGAGVDTGELFF. CDR3 bases: TGTGCCATAGGAGCGGGAGTTGACACCGGGGAGCTGTTTTTT.

The J gene is TRBJ2-3, the V gene TRBV25-1, with D unclear. This CDR3 is 13 amino acids long. Trimming shortened V by 4 bases and J by 8 bases, and 13 bases separated the two germline ends. The germline CDR1 and CDR2 sequences are MGHDK and SYGVNS. The CDR3 sequence: CASSATRESTQYF. The DNA for the CDR3 is TGTGCCAGCAGTGCGACTCGTGAGAGTACGCAGTATTTT.

This clone has more than one count but fewer than ten. The V gene is TRBV10-2, the J gene TRBJ2-1; D unresolved. Trimming pared 2 bases from V and 7 bases from J, leaving 6 bases between. CDR3 length equals 12 residues. Germline CDR1 reads WSHSY; CDR2 reads SAAADI. The CDR3: CASSERSNEQFF. The CDR3 DNA reads as TGCGCCAGCAGTGAGAGGAGTAATGAGCAGTTCTTC.

The V call is TRBV6-5, the J call TRBJ1-2; 9 nucleotides line up with TRBD1. CDR1 is MNHEY and CDR2 is SVGAGI in the germline V gene. This CDR3 is built from 11 residues. Unmatched junction bases numbered 5, after V lost 6 bases and J lost 12 bases. The CDR3 sequence: CASRGQGGHTF. In DNA form, the CDR3 reads TGTGCCAGCAGGGGACAGGGTGGACACACCTTC.

The chain employs TRBV4-2 and TRBJ1-1; no definite D call. Germline V gene lookup returns CDR1 LGHNA and CDR2 YNFKEQ. V lost 0 bases, J lost 5 bases, and 10 bases lay in between. The CDR3 runs to 14 residues. The CDR3 DNA reads as TGTGCCAGCAGCCAAGAGGTTACTTTAACTGAAGCTTTCTTT. Its translation: CASSQEVTLTEAFF.

This clone was counted a single time. This chain links TRBV14 with TRBJ2-7; D gene unclear. CDR1 is SGHDN, CDR2 FVKESK, per germline. CDR3 length: 16 amino acids. Trimming left V 0 bases short and J 3 bases short, with 15 bases between. DNA of the CDR3: TGTGCCAGCAGCCAAGATCTCGAACAAAGAAGCTACGAGCAGTACTTC. This translates into CASSQDLEQRSYEQYF.

The chain employs TRBV5-1 and TRBJ1-1; 9 bases are shared with TRBD1. The CDR3 runs to 15 residues. The V segment lost 3 bases and the J segment 10 bases; nucleotides outside the gene matches: 13. Germline V CDR1 and CDR2: SGHRS, YFSETQ. The CDR3 loop reads CASSSLVRQGELAFF. The CDR3 DNA follows: TGCGCCAGCAGCTCTCTCGTTCGACAGGGGGAACTAGCTTTCTTT.

The chain is built from TRBV3-1 (or the pseudogene TRBV3-2) and TRBJ2-7; 10 bases match TRBD1. This CDR3 has 15 residues. CDR1 is LGHDT and CDR2 is YNNKEL in the germline V gene (reference sequence). With 4 bases clipped from V and 3 bases from J, the junction kept 6 bases outside the gene matches. CDR3 in amino acids: CASSPGTGELYEQYF. CDR3 bases: TGTGCCAGCAGCCCCGGGACAGGGGAACTCTACGAGCAGTACTTC.

In this sample, this clone turned up many times. The chain employs TRBV7-2 and TRBJ1-2; D not resolved. Per the germline V gene, CDR1 is SGHTA and CDR2 is FQGNSA. The CDR3 has 13 residues. Trimming shortened V by 4 bases and J by 1 base, and 7 bases separated the two germline ends. The CDR3 here is CASSSQLNYGYTF. Written as DNA, the CDR3 is TGTGCCAGCAGCTCACAGCTTAACTATGGCTACACCTTC.

The chain recombines TRBV11-2 with TRBJ2-1; 8 bases map to TRBD2. Germline loops: CDR1 SGHAT, CDR2 FQNNGV. CDR3 length: 15 amino acids. V shed 3 bases, J shed 1 base, and the junction held 2 bases outside the gene matches. The CDR3 region has the DNA TGTGCCAGCAGCTTTAGCGGGACATCCTACAATGAGCAGTTCTTC. Translating gives CASSFSGTSYNEQFF.

The genes are TRBV6-2 or TRBV6-3 and TRBJ1-1; TRBD1 matches 7 bases. Germline CDR1 MNHEY, CDR2 SVGEGT. The CDR3 is made up of 13 amino acids. Trimming removed 5 bases from V and 4 bases from J; junction bases left unmatched: 4. The CDR3 spells CASSPGGVTEAFF. The CDR3 nucleotides read TGTGCCAGCAGTCCAGGGGGTGTCACTGAAGCTTTCTTT.

The chain joins TRBV15 to TRBJ1-4, with a tentative D call TRBD1 (6 bases). From germline, CDR1 is LNHNV and CDR2 YYDKDF (reference sequence). V lost 0 bases to trimming and J lost 6 bases, with 11 bases between them. This CDR3 has 15 residues. This chain's CDR3 is CATSRDTGLDEKLFF. The DNA for the CDR3 is TGTGCCACCAGCAGAGATACAGGGTTAGATGAAAAACTGTTTTTT.

The chain uses TRBV3-1 (or the pseudogene TRBV3-2) and TRBJ2-6, with D uncertain. Germline CDR1 and CDR2: LGHDT and YNNKEL (reference sequence). Between the trimmed V and J ends, which lost 3 bases and 2 bases, there was a span of 5 bases. The CDR3 extends over 14 amino acids. The CDR3 is CASSQGPGANVLTF. The CDR3 nucleotides are TGTGCCAGCAGCCAGGGCCCTGGGGCCAACGTCCTGACTTTC.

The chain carries TRBV6-5 and TRBJ2-3, with D perhaps matching TRBD1 (6 bases). Germline V gene lookup returns CDR1 MNHEY and CDR2 SVGAGI. V lost 6 bases and J 0 bases, leaving 10 bases between the germline ends. CDR3 length equals 14 residues. In DNA, the CDR3 is TGTGCCAGCAGGGTGGGGGCTAGCACAGATACGCAGTATTTT. This codes for CASRVGASTDTQYF.

V usage is TRBV3-1 (or the pseudogene TRBV3-2) and J usage is TRBJ1-2; D uncertain. Trimming removed 4 bases from V and 2 bases from J, with 11 bases in between. This CDR3 has 14 residues. Germline loops: CDR1 LGHDT, CDR2 YNNKEL (reference sequence). CDR3 sequence reads: CASSRLDRNYGYTF. CDR3 bases: TGTGCCAGCAGCCGACTCGACCGAAACTATGGCTACACCTTC.